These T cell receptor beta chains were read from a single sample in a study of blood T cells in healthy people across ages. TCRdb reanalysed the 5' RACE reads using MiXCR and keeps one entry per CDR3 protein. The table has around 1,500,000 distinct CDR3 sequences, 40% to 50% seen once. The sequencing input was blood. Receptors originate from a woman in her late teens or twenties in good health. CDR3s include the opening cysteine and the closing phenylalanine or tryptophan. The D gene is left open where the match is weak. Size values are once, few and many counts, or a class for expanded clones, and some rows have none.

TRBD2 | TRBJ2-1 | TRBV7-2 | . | TGTGCCAGCACCCCTAGCGGAAATGAGCAGTTCTTC | CASTPSGNEQFF
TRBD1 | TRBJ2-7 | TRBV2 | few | TGTGCCAGCAGTGCCGGGACAGGGAACTCCTACGAGCAGTACTTC | CASSAGTGNSYEQYF
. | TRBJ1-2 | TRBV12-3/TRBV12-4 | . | TGTGCCAGCCGCGGTTCCTCCCTCTATGGCTACACCTTC | CASRGSSLYGYTF
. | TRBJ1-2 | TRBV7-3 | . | TGTGCCAGCAGCTGGATTGGGGGTAATGGCTACACCTTC | CASSWIGGNGYTF
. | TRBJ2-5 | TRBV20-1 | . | TGCAGTGCTCCCAGGGGCCAGGGTCGTTGGTCTGAGCAGTACTTC | CSAPRGQGRWSEQYF
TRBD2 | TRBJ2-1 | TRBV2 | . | TGTGCCAGCAGTGAAGGACCGGGAGGGCCAAGTGATGAGCAGTTCTTC | CASSEGPGGPSDEQFF
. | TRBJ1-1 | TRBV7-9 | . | TGTGCCAGCAGCTTAGTCCCCATGACAGGAAAATCTAACACTGAAGCTTTCTTT | CASSLVPMTGKSNTEAFF
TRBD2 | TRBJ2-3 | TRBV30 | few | TGTGCCTGGAGTGTAGGGGGCGGGGGGGTGGATACGCAGTATTTT | CAWSVGGGGVDTQYF
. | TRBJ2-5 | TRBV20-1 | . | TGCAGTGCTTCCCTAGGAGAGTGGGGGACGGAGACCCAGTACTTC | CSASLGEWGTETQYF
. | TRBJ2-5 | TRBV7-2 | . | TGTGCCAGCAGCAGCGGTGGGTCGACCCAGTACTTC | CASSSGGSTQYF
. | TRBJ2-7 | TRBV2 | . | TGTGCCAGCAAGGTAGAGGGGGATTCGTCCTACGAGCAGTACTTC | CASKVEGDSSYEQYF
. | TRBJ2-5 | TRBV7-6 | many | TGTGCCAGCTTGGCAGGGTTTTTAGGGACCCAGTACTTC | CASLAGFLGTQYF
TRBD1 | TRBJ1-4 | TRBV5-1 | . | TGCGCCAGCAGAGTTGGGGCAGGGGGCTTGGCAACTAATGAAAAACTGTTTTTT | CASRVGAGGLATNEKLFF
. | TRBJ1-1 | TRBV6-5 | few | TGTGCCAGCAGTTCCCATTCCGGGGGGAACACTGAAGCTTTCTTT | CASSSHSGGNTEAFF
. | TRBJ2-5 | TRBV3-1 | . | TGTGCCAGCAGCCAAGGACTTGTCACCGAGACCCAGTACTTC | CASSQGLVTETQYF
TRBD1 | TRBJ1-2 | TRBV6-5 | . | TGTGCCAGCATTACAGGGGGCCTTTCTAACTATGGCTACACCTTC | CASITGGLSNYGYTF
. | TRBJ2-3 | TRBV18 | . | TGTGCCAGCACGCTCAGAGGGCTCCTATCTAGCACAGATACGCAGTATTTT | CASTLRGLLSSTDTQYF
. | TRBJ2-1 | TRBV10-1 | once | TGCGCCAGCAGTCCCGGGACACCCTATTACAATGAGCAGTTCTTC | CASSPGTPYYNEQFF
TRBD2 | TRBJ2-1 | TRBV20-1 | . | TGCAGTGCTGGAAACCTAGCGGGAATCCACAATGAGCAGTTCTTC | CSAGNLAGIHNEQFF
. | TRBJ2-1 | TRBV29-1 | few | TGCAGCGTTGAAGCCAACGGACCGAGGGTAAATGAGCAGTTCTTC | CSVEANGPRVNEQFF
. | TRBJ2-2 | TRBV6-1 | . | TGTGCCAGCTTGACTATTAACACCGGGGAGCTGTTTTTT | CASLTINTGELFF
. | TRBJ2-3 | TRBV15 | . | TGTGCCACGAGCGCGGTGGAGAGTCCAGATACGCAGTATTTT | CATSAVESPDTQYF
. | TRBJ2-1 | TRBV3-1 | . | TGTGCCAGCAGCCCATTCTCAGGGGACCTCTACAATGAGCAGTTCTTC | CASSPFSGDLYNEQFF
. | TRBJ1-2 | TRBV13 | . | TGTGCCAGCAGCTTAGCTCGAGATGGGGGCTACACCTTC | CASSLARDGGYTF
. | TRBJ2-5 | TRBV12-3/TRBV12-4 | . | TGTGCCAGCAGTTTAGATATCGGGGGCAGGGAGACCCAGTACTTC | CASSLDIGGRETQYF
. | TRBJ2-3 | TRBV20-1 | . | TGCAGTGCTAGAGACAGGGACTGGGGGGTCACAGATACGCAGTATTTT | CSARDRDWGVTDTQYF
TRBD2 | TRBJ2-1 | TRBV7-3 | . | TGTGCCAGCAGCTTAGATAGCGGGGGGGCAAAGGAGCAGTTCTTC | CASSLDSGGAKEQFF
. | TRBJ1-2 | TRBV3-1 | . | TGTGCCAGCAGCCAAGCCGGTCAGCGACACTATGGCTACACCTTC | CASSQAGQRHYGYTF
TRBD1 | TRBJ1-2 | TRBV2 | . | TGTGCCAGCAGACCCCCCGACAGGGGTGATGGCTACACCTTC | CASRPPDRGDGYTF
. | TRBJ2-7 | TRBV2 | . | TGTGCCAGCAGTTCAACGGCGGGTGCCTCCTACGAGCAGTACTTC | CASSSTAGASYEQYF
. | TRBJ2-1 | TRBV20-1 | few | TGCAGTGCCTGGGACGGGCTGGACTACAATGAGCAGTTCTTC | CSAWDGLDYNEQFF
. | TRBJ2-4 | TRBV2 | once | TGTGCCATCTGTTGCCAGTCGGAGGAGCAGTACTTC | CAICCQSEEQYF
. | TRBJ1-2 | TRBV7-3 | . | TGTGCCAGCAGCTCCACGACAGGCCCCACCTATGGCTACACCTTC | CASSSTTGPTYGYTF
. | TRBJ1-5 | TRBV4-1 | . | TGCGCCAGCAGCCAAGGAGCAGACGGGAGTCAGCCCCAGCATTTT | CASSQGADGSQPQHF
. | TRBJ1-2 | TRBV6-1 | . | TGTGCCAGCAGTGAAACCCTGGCAGAGAACTATGGCTACACCTTC | CASSETLAENYGYTF
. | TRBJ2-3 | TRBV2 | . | TGTGCCAGCATCCGCCGACTAGCAGATACGCAGTATTTT | CASIRRLADTQYF
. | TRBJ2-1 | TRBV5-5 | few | TGTGCCAGCCGGGGAGGAGAGTGGTTCTTC | CASRGGEWFF
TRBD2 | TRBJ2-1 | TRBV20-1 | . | TGCAGTGTTAGGGCGGGGGGGGATTACAATGAGCAGTTCTTC | CSVRAGGDYNEQFF
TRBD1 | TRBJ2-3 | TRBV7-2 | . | TGTGCCAGCAGCATCCGGGACAGACTCACAGATACGCAGTATTTT | CASSIRDRLTDTQYF
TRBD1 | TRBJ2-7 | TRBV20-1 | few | TGCAGTGCTACTGGACAGGGAAATACCTACGAGCAGTACTTC | CSATGQGNTYEQYF
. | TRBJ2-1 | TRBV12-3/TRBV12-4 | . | TGTGCCAGCAGTTTCGGCCCCAGGTCCTACGAGCAGTTCTTC | CASSFGPRSYEQFF
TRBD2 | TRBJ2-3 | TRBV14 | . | TGTGCCAGCAGCCAACTGGGACTAGCGGATCCTGGGGGAGATACGCAGTATTTT | CASSQLGLADPGGDTQYF
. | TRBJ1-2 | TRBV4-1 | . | TGCGCCAGCAGCCAAGATAGAGACGGACCCTACTATGGCTACACCTTC | CASSQDRDGPYYGYTF
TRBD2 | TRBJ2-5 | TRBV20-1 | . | TGCAGTGCTAGCCCGAGCGGGGCCTTGGAGACCCAGTACTTC | CSASPSGALETQYF
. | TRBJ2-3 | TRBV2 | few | TGTGCCAGCAGCCGCGAGGCTCCAGGGCAAGATACGCAGTATTTT | CASSREAPGQDTQYF
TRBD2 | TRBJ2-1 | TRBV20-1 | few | TGCAGTGCTAGGACCAGACTAGCGGGAGATGTCAATGAGCAGTTCTTC | CSARTRLAGDVNEQFF
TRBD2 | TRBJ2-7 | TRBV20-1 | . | TGCAGTGCCCCGACTAGCGGGCCCCCCCCGTACGAGCAGTACTTC | CSAPTSGPPPYEQYF
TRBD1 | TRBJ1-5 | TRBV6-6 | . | TGTGCCAGCAGCGTAATACAGGGGAGTAATCAGCCCCAGCATTTT | CASSVIQGSNQPQHF
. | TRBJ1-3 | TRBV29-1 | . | TGCAGCGTCGGGGGGGCGGACGGAAACACCATATATTTT | CSVGGADGNTIYF
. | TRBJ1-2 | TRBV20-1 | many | TGCAGTGCTAGGAGGCGGGGGCACGTCTATGGCTACACCTTC | CSARRRGHVYGYTF
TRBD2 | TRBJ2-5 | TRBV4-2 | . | TGTGCCAGCAGCCAAGATCAGAGCGGGAACTACAATGAGCAGTACTTC | CASSQDQSGNYNEQYF
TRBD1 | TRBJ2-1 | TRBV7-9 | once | TGTGCCAGCAGCTCCTACCGACAGGGCCTACAGGAGCAGTTCTTC | CASSSYRQGLQEQFF
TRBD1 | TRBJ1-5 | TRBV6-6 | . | TGTGCCAGCAAGGGACAGGGGGTTCAGCCCCAGCATTTT | CASKGQGVQPQHF